This note documents a single T cell receptor beta chain sequence. Trimming at V came to 6 bases and at J to 4 bases, leaving 11 bases not matched to a gene. Germline V gene lookup returns CDR1 MDHEN and CDR2 SYDVKM. The CDR3 runs 16 residues. The sample belongs to a study of blood T cell repertoires in COVID-19. Study in general: Sample material is recorded as cDNA or gDNA derived from T cells, B-cell-depleted T cells, or PBMCs.

Sequenced by immunoSEQ multiplex PCR; TCRdb stores in-frame clones only, minus some. The table records approximately 160,000 clones, around nine tenths of them present only once. The chain recombines TRBV28 with TRBJ1-4; TRBD1 matches at 7 bases. The clonotype comes from a man between 60 and 70 years old with COVID-19, enrolled during active disease. Sequencing was performed on peripheral blood. CDR3 amino acids: CASSWGRQGLNEKLFF. The CDR3 coding sequence is TGTGCCAGCAGCTGGGGGAGACAGGGCCTTAATGAAAAACTGTTTTTT.